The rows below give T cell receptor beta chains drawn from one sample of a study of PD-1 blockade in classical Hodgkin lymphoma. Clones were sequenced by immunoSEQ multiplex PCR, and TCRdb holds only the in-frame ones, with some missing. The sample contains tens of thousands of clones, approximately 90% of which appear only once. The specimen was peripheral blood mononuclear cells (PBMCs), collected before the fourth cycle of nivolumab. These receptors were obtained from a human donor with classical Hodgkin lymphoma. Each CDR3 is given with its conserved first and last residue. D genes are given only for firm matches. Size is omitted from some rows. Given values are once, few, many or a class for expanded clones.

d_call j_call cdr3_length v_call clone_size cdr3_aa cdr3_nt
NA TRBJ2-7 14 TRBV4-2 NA CASSQDYGSYEQYF TGTGCCAGCAGCCAAGACTATGGCAGCTACGAGCAGTACTTC
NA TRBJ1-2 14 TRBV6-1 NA CASSIRQDLYGYTF TGTGCCAGCAGTATAAGACAAGACCTGTATGGCTACACCTTC
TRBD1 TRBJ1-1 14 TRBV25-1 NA CASTRTGKNTEAFF TGTGCCAGCACCAGGACAGGGAAGAACACTGAAGCTTTCTTT
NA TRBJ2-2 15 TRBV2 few CASSVLGPETGELFF TGTGCCAGCAGTGTTCTGGGGCCGGAGACCGGGGAGCTGTTTTTT
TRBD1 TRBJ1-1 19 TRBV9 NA CASSPPSVPGQGWNTEAFF TGTGCCAGCAGCCCCCCCTCAGTCCCGGGACAGGGGTGGAACACTGAAGCTTTCTTT
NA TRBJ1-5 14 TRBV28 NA CASSLWGSGQPQHF TGTGCCAGCAGTTTATGGGGGAGCGGTCAGCCCCAGCATTTT
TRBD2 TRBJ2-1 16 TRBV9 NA CASSVVSGGPYNEQFF TGTGCCAGCAGCGTGGTGAGCGGGGGTCCCTACAATGAGCAGTTCTTC
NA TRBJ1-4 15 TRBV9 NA CASSVGSGLKEKLFF TGTGCCAGCAGCGTAGGCTCCGGATTGAAGGAAAAACTGTTTTTT
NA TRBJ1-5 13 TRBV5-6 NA CASSLTGSQPQHF TGTGCCAGCAGCTTAACAGGGAGCCAGCCCCAGCATTTT
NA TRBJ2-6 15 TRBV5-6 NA CASSGQGTGANVLTF TGTGCCAGCAGCGGCCAGGGAACCGGGGCCAACGTCCTGACTTTC
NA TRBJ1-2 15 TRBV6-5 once CASSQAGRPISGYTF TGTGCCAGCAGCCAAGCGGGCCGACCGATCTCCGGCTACACCTTC
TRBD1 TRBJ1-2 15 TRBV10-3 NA CAISAGQGGNYGYTF TGTGCCATCAGTGCGGGACAGGGGGGAAACTATGGCTACACCTTC
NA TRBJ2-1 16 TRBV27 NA CASWRVLELGYNEQFF TGTGCCAGCTGGAGGGTTCTGGAGTTGGGCTACAATGAGCAGTTCTTC
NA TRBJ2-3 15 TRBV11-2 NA CASSLDGSSTDTQYF TGTGCCAGCAGCTTAGACGGGTCTAGCACAGATACGCAGTATTTT
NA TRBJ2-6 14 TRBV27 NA CASSFFAGANVLTF TGTGCCAGCAGTTTTTTTGCCGGGGCCAACGTCCTGACTTTC
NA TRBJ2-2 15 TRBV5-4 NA CASSGRGLRTGELFF TGTGCCAGCAGTGGACGGGGGCTGAGGACCGGGGAGCTGTTTTTT
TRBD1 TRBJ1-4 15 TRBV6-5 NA CASSRTGSTNEKLFF TGTGCCAGCAGCCGGACAGGGTCAACTAATGAAAAACTGTTTTTT
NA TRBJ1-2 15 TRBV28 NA CASSLGTWTNYGYTF TGTGCCAGCAGTTTGGGGACCTGGACTAACTATGGCTACACCTTC
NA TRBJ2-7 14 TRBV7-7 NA CASSPSPSSYEQYF TGTGCCAGCAGCCCCTCGCCTAGCTCCTACGAGCAGTACTTC
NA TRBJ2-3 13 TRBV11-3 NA CASSPWGGDTQYF TGTGCCAGCAGCCCCTGGGGAGGAGATACGCAGTATTTT
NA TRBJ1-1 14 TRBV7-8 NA CASSTWTQGTEAFF TGTGCCAGCAGCACGTGGACTCAGGGAACTGAAGCTTTCTTT
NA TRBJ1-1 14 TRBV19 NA CASSIGGYVTEAFF TGTGCCAGTAGTATTGGGGGGTATGTCACTGAAGCTTTCTTT
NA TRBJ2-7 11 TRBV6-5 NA CASSYEDEQYF TGTGCCAGCAGTTACGAGGACGAGCAGTACTTC
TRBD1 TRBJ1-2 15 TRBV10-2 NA CASSEQTGVVYGYTF TGCGCCAGCAGTGAGCAGACAGGGGTAGTCTATGGCTACACCTTC
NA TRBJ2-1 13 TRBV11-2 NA CASSPRTANEQFF TGTGCCAGCAGCCCCCGGACGGCCAATGAGCAGTTCTTC
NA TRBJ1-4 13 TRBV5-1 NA CASSSAGSEKLFF TGCGCCAGCTCATCCGCAGGTAGTGAAAAACTGTTTTTT
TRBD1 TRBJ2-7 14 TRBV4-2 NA CASSQTDRSYEQYF TGTGCCAGCAGCCAAACGGACAGGAGCTACGAGCAGTACTTC
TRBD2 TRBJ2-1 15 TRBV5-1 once CASSRTSGGNNEQFF TGCGCCAGCAGCAGGACTAGCGGGGGTAACAATGAGCAGTTCTTC
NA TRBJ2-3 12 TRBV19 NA CASSMGQDTQYF TGTGCCAGTAGTATGGGGCAAGATACGCAGTATTTT
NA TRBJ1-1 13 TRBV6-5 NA CASTSTGNTEAFF TGTGCCAGCACCTCTACAGGGAACACTGAAGCTTTCTTT
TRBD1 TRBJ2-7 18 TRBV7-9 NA CASSLEAGTGSISYEQYF TGTGCCAGCAGCTTAGAAGCCGGGACAGGATCCATCTCCTACGAGCAGTACTTC
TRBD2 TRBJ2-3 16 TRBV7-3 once CASSSGLAVNTDTQYF TGTGCCAGCAGCTCGGGACTAGCGGTAAACACAGATACGCAGTATTTT
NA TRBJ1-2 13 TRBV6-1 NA CASSDQIQYGYTF TGTGCCAGCAGTGACCAGATCCAATATGGCTACACCTTC
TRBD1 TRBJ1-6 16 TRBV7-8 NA CASSKGQGVKNSPLHF TGTGCCAGCAGCAAGGGACAGGGGGTGAAAAATTCACCCCTCCACTTT
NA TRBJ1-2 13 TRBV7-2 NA CASSLGGFYGYTF TGTGCCAGCAGCTTAGGTGGGTTTTATGGCTACACCTTC
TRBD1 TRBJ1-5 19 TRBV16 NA CASSHPRTGPGDSNQPQHF TGTGCCAGCAGCCACCCCCGGACAGGGCCGGGTGATAGCAATCAGCCCCAGCATTTT
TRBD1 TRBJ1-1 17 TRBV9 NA CASSAPGQGRGLTEAFF TGTGCCAGCAGCGCTCCGGGACAGGGGCGCGGGTTGACTGAAGCTTTCTTT
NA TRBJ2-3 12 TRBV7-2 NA CASSLVPDTQYF TGTGCCAGCAGCTTAGTCCCAGATACGCAGTATTTT
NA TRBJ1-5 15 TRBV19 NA CASSWGGRSNQPQHF TGTGCCAGTAGTTGGGGGGGCAGAAGCAATCAGCCCCAGCATTTT
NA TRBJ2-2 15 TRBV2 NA CASSAGRLNTGELFF TGTGCCAGCAGTGCCGGACGGCTGAACACCGGGGAGCTGTTTTTT
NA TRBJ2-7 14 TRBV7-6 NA CASSKTGPFYEQYF TGTGCCAGCAGCAAAACAGGTCCCTTCTACGAGCAGTACTTC
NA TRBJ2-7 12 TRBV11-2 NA CASSADWYEQYF TGTGCCAGCAGCGCCGACTGGTACGAGCAGTACTTC
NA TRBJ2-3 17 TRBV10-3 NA CAISESARAGSTDTQYF TGTGCCATCAGTGAATCGGCTAGGGCGGGAAGCACAGATACGCAGTATTTT
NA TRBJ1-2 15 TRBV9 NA CASSVEARLNYGYTF TGTGCCAGCAGCGTAGAAGCCAGGCTGAACTATGGCTACACCTTC
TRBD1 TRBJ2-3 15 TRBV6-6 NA CASSPGQFSTDTQYF TGTGCCAGCAGTCCGGGACAGTTTAGCACAGATACGCAGTATTTT
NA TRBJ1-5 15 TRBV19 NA CASSRGQTSVQPQHF TGTGCCAGTAGTCGAGGACAGACATCGGTTCAGCCCCAGCATTTT
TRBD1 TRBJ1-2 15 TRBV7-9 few CASSSRDRDVYGYTF TGTGCCAGCAGCTCCCGGGACAGGGATGTTTACGGCTACACCTTC
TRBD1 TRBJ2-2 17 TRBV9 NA CASSEPGGEGQTGELFF TGTGCCAGCAGCGAACCAGGGGGCGAGGGGCAAACCGGGGAGCTGTTTTTT